The 15 T cell receptor beta chains below come from one sample, sequenced in a study of spatial heterogeneity in lung cancer. Findings of the study overall: In tumors, expanded intratumoral alpha and beta TCR counts tracked mutation counts.

No antigen is known for these receptors. TCRdb redid the calling of the 5' RACE reads with MiXCR, one entry per CDR3 protein. Found here are under 8,000 distinct CDR3 sequences, roughly 6.3% of them singletons; the top ten hold 12%. Time point given: sample taken at primary tumor resection. The source was lung tumor tissue, collected at surgery. The receptors were sampled from a male donor with early-stage non-small cell lung cancer.

This clonotype ranks as medium-sized. This chain connects TRBV4-1 to TRBJ2-3; perhaps TRBD2 as D (5 bases). V dropped 0 bases and J dropped 4 bases, with 8 bases sitting between them. In germline, CDR1 is MGHRA, CDR2 YSYEKL. The CDR3 totals 14 residues. CDR3 residues: CASSQDGGPDTQYF. DNA for the CDR3: TGCGCCAGCAGCCAAGATGGCGGGCCAGATACGCAGTATTTT.

This clonotype is medium-sized by share. V and J are TRBV19 and TRBJ1-2; D possibly corresponds to TRBD1 (5 bases). The CDR3 totals 13 residues. V was clipped by 5 bases and J by 7 bases, with 14 bases between them. In germline, CDR1 is LNHDA, CDR2 SQIVND (reference sequence). This CDR3 reads CASSRGEIGGYTF. The CDR3 DNA follows: TGTGCCAGTAGTCGGGGGGAAATCGGTGGCTACACCTTC.

In its sample, this clonotype ranks as medium-sized. V is TRBV20-1 and J is TRBJ2-7; TRBD1 matches at 7 bases. The junction had 15 bases not matched to a gene; V was cut back by 3 bases and J by 7 bases. The germline CDR1 and CDR2 sequences are DFQATT and SNEGSKA (reference sequence). The CDR3 spans 15 residues. The CDR3 is CSASSGTDLEGEQYF. The CDR3, as DNA: TGCAGTGCTAGTTCCGGGACAGACCTCGAGGGAGAGCAGTACTTC.

The sample holds a few counts of this clonotype. V usage is TRBV20-1 and J usage is TRBJ2-3; tentatively, D is TRBD1 (5 bases). The V and J ends lost 0 bases and 3 bases respectively, with 10 bases between them. Per the germline V gene, CDR1 is DFQATT and CDR2 is SNEGSKA (reference sequence). The CDR3 has 14 amino acids. CDR3 loop: CSARDKGWTDTQYF. The CDR3 DNA reads TGCAGTGCTAGAGATAAGGGGTGGACAGATACGCAGTATTTT.

This clonotype was seen repeatedly, ten times or more. The genes are TRBV21-1 and TRBJ2-1; the D call in the table, TRBD2, was not verified against the DNA. TRBV21-1 is listed as a pseudogene. The CDR3 loop spans 17 amino acids. CDR3 in DNA: TGTGCCAGCAGCAAAGATCCAGCGGCCATCTCCTACAATGAGCAGTTCTTC. Translated, it gives CASSKDPAAISYNEQFF.

This clonotype was seen at least ten times. A single base separates this from a much larger clone, so it may be a read error. This chain connects TRBV9 to TRBJ2-5; perhaps D is TRBD1 or TRBD2 (6 bases each). Per the germline V gene, CDR1 is SGDLS and CDR2 is YYNGEE. Deletions cut 0 bases from V and 7 bases from J, with 10 bases between. The CDR3 has 13 amino acids. This CDR3 is CASSVGGAATQYF. In DNA form, the CDR3 reads TGTGCCAGCAGCGTAGGGGGGGCGGCGACCCAGTACTTC.

V and J are TRBV3-1 and TRBJ2-7; 8 bases map to TRBD2. Germline CDR1 reads LGHDT; CDR2 reads YNNKEL (reference sequence). There are 13 residues in the CDR3. The V gene end was trimmed by 6 bases and the J gene end by 6 bases; junction bases not matched to a gene: 7. In DNA, the CDR3 is TGTGCCAGCAGTCCGAGGACTAGCCGCGAGCAGTACTTC. Its translation: CASSPRTSREQYF.

This clonotype has a handful of counts. A single base separates this from a much larger clone, so it may be a read error. This sequence joins TRBV7-9 and TRBJ1-2; 7 nucleotides align to TRBD1. The CDR3 length is 17 residues. Germline CDR1 reads SEHNR; CDR2 reads FQNEAQ (reference sequence). For the CDR3, the DNA is TGTGTCAGCAGCCCGCGACAGGGCGGCGTGGCTAACTATGGCTACACCTTC. It translates to CVSSPRQGGVANYGYTF. Based on the CDR3 plus reference TRBV7-9 and TRBJ1-2, the full variable domain is DTGVSQNPRHKITKRGQNVTFRCDPISEHNRLYWYRQTLGQGPEFLTYFQNEAQLEKSRLLSDRFSAERPKGSFSTLEIQRTEQGDSAMYLCVSSPRQGGVANYGYTFGSGTRLTVV.

This clonotype was seen repeatedly, ten times or more. The chain employs TRBV6-2 or TRBV6-3 and TRBJ2-1; D is possibly TRBD1 (6 bases). Germline loops: CDR1 MNHEY, CDR2 SVGEGT. The CDR3 extends over 15 amino acids. V dropped 7 bases and J dropped 0 bases, with 13 bases sitting between them. CDR3 DNA: TGTGCCAGCACTAAAACAGGGCTCTCCTACAATGAGCAGTTCTTC. This codes for CASTKTGLSYNEQFF.

This clonotype was seen at least ten times. The chain uses TRBV6-2 or TRBV6-3 and TRBJ2-5; 8 bases match TRBD2. Germline V gives CDR1 MNHEY, CDR2 SVGEGT. The CDR3 totals 15 residues. The V segment lost 2 bases and the J segment 1 base; nucleotides outside the gene matches: 3. CDR3 amino acids: CASSYVGGAQETQYF. The DNA of the CDR3 is TGTGCCAGCAGTTACGTCGGGGGGGCCCAAGAGACCCAGTACTTC.

This clonotype was recorded at least ten times. The chain combines TRBV18 with TRBJ2-1; 7 bases fit TRBD2. This CDR3 spans 16 amino acids. The germline V gene has CDR1 KGHSH and CDR2 LQKENI. With V trimmed by 2 bases and J by 4 bases, 8 bases remained unmatched. In nucleotides, the CDR3 is TGTGCCAGCTCACCAAATACGGGAGGACCTTACAATGAGCAGTTCTTC. Translated: CASSPNTGGPYNEQFF.

This clonotype has a handful of counts. The chain couples TRBV6-5 to TRBJ1-2; 7 nucleotides align to TRBD1. V lost 2 bases to trimming and J lost 0 bases; unmatched junction nucleotides: 3. The V gene's germline CDR1 is MNHEY and CDR2 SVGAGI. This CDR3 has 15 amino acids. CDR3: CASSYIGTANYGYTF. Written as DNA, the CDR3 is TGTGCCAGCAGTTACATCGGGACAGCTAACTATGGCTACACCTTC.

The sample holds many counts of this clonotype. The CDR3 protein is CSARDFDMPSYEQYF. In nucleotides, the CDR3 is TGCAGTGCTAGAGATTTCGACATGCCGTCCTACGAGCAGTACTTC. The chain joins TRBV20-1 to TRBJ2-7; D not certain. The V gene's germline CDR1 is DFQATT and CDR2 SNEGSKA (reference sequence). Trimming removed 0 bases at V and 1 base at J, with 13 bases between. This CDR3 has 15 amino acids.

This clonotype was found many times. The V gene is TRBV24-1, the J gene TRBJ2-1, with D possibly being TRBD1 (6 bases). V lost 3 bases and J 4 bases, leaving 9 bases between the germline ends. The germline CDR1 and CDR2 sequences are KGHDR and SFDVKD. The CDR3 sequence is 14 residues long. The CDR3 coding sequence is TGTGCCACCAGTGATCCGGACAGATACAATGAGCAGTTCTTC. Amino acids: CATSDPDRYNEQFF.

This clonotype is labeled large. The chain combines TRBV30 with TRBJ2-2; 9 bases align to TRBD2. The CDR3 runs to 18 residues. V shed 1 base, J shed 1 base, and the junction held 10 bases outside the gene matches. The germline CDR1 and CDR2 sequences are GTSNPN and SVGIG (reference sequence). CDR3 protein: CAWSGDFLAGLNTGELFF. The CDR3 nucleotides are TGTGCCTGGAGTGGGGATTTCCTAGCGGGGCTGAACACCGGGGAGCTGTTTTTT. Looking up the rest from reference TRBV30 and TRBJ2-2 gives the full variable domain: SQTIHQWPATLVQPVGSPLSLECTVEGTSNPNLYWYRQAAGRGLQLLFYSVGIGQISSEVPQNLSASRPQDRQFILSSKKLLLSDSGFYLCAWSGDFLAGLNTGELFFGEGSRLTVL.